These 24 T cell receptor beta chains were all obtained from the same sample, sequenced in a study of T cell repertoires in cytomegalovirus infection. TCRdb processed the reads anew with MiXCR; each CDR3 protein has one entry. The table shows almost 300,000 distinct CDR3 sequences, with around 10% occurring only once. The source material was PBMCs. The source of these receptors is a human donor in good health (CMV status not recorded). Some clones in this sample may be carry-over from other donors' samples.

In this sample, this clonotype turned up many times. This chain joins TRBV7-2 and TRBJ2-5; 8 nucleotides agree with TRBD2. Germline assignment: CDR1 SGHTA and CDR2 FQGNSA. V was pared by 3 bases and J by 4 bases, with 7 bases of the junction left unmatched. This CDR3 spans 15 amino acids. As DNA, the CDR3 is TGTGCCAGCAGCTTCGGGGGGGGGGGCAGAGAGACCCAGTACTTC. It encodes CASSFGGGGRETQYF.

This clonotype occurred many times. V is TRBV6-6 and J is TRBJ2-3; maybe TRBD1 (5 bases). Germline CDR1 is MNHNY and CDR2 is SVGAGI (reference sequence). V lost 6 bases, J lost 2 bases, and 9 bases lay in between. This CDR3 spans 13 amino acids. The DNA for the CDR3 is TGTGCCAGCAGGACAGACCTCACAGATACGCAGTATTTT. Translating gives CASRTDLTDTQYF.

This clonotype was counted at least ten times. V is TRBV14 and J is TRBJ2-3; no reliable D call. The germline V gene encodes CDR1 SGHDN and CDR2 FVKESK. The CDR3 contains 14 residues. Trimming pared 5 bases from V and 4 bases from J, leaving 13 bases between. As DNA, the CDR3 is TGTGCCAGCAGCTTCGGACGGAGCCCAGATACGCAGTATTTT. Its protein product is CASSFGRSPDTQYF.

The sample holds a few counts of this clonotype. This chain uses TRBV5-6 with TRBJ2-7; unclear D gene. V lost 3 bases and J 5 bases, leaving 12 bases between the germline ends. Germline lookup yields CDR1 SGHDT and CDR2 YYEEEE. The CDR3 length is 13 residues. CDR3 nucleotides: TGTGCCAGCAGCTCCGGCCCCCGCGACGAGCAGTACTTC. This translates into CASSSGPRDEQYF.

In this sample, this clonotype turned up a few times. The chain recombines TRBV3-1 with TRBJ2-2; D perhaps matches TRBD1 (6 bases). Germline loops: CDR1 LGHDT, CDR2 YNNKEL (reference sequence). This CDR3 is 16 amino acids long. V lost 5 bases to trimming and J lost 2 bases, with 15 bases between them. This CDR3 is CASSNTGTTNTGELFF. CDR3 in DNA: TGTGCCAGCAGCAATACCGGGACAACAAACACCGGGGAGCTGTTTTTT.

The table lists this clonotype with a few counts. The J gene is TRBJ1-2, the V gene TRBV13; 7 bases are shared with TRBD1. This CDR3 spans 13 amino acids. The J segment lost 8 bases and the V segment lost 2 bases, leaving 5 bases of the junction unmatched. Germline-derived CDR1 and CDR2 are PRHDT and FYEKMQ (reference sequence). CDR3: CASSLPQGDGYTF. In nucleotides, the CDR3 is TGTGCCAGCAGCTTACCCCAGGGGGACGGCTACACCTTC.

The table lists this clonotype with many counts. V and J are TRBV28 and TRBJ1-5; 8 bases fit TRBD1. This CDR3 contains 15 residues. Germline CDR1 and CDR2: MDHEN and SYDVKM. J gave up 4 bases and V 10 bases, and 12 bases lay outside the gene matches. The CDR3 is CATDPNRGINQPQHF. The DNA for the CDR3 is TGTGCCACTGACCCAAACAGGGGGATTAATCAGCCCCAGCATTTT. Looking up the rest from reference TRBV28 and TRBJ1-5 gives the full variable domain: DVKVTQSSRYLVKRTGEKVFLECVQDMDHENMFWYRQDPGLGLRLIYFSYDVKMKEKGDIPEGYSVSREKKERFSLILESASTNQTSMYLCATDPNRGINQPQHFGDGTRLSIL.

This clonotype was counted at least ten times. This sequence joins TRBV28 and TRBJ1-4, with 10 bases identical to TRBD1. This CDR3 contains 16 residues. The junction had 6 bases not matched to a gene; V was cut back by 6 bases and J by 2 bases. Per the germline V gene, CDR1 is MDHEN and CDR2 is SYDVKM. The CDR3 DNA reads as TGTGCCAGCAGGACAGGGGGCTCGTTGACTAATGAAAAACTGTTTTTT. This codes for CASRTGGSLTNEKLFF.

In this sample, this clonotype turned up many times. This sequence joins TRBV23-1 and TRBJ2-1, with TRBD2 matching over 10 bases. TRBV23-1 is designated an ORF whose function remains uncertain. The CDR3 sequence is 14 residues long. Trimming removed 0 bases from V and 13 bases from J; junction bases left unmatched: 6. The CDR3 reads CASSQSPAGGPQFF. As DNA, the CDR3 is TGCGCCAGCAGTCAATCCCCAGCGGGGGGGCCTCAGTTCTTC.

This clonotype came up many times. The chain links TRBV7-2 to TRBJ1-2; TRBD1 matches at 7 bases. The CDR3 consists of 15 residues. CDR1 and CDR2 (germline): SGHTA, FQGNSA. V gave up 1 base and J gave up 2 bases; unmatched junction bases: 4. CDR3 nucleotide sequence: TGTGCCAGCAGCTTAGTGACAGGGATAAACTATGGCTACACCTTC. It translates to CASSLVTGINYGYTF.

The table lists this clonotype with many counts. The chain is built from TRBV5-1 and TRBJ1-2, with D uncertain. Germline V CDR1 and CDR2: SGHRS, YFSETQ. Trimming removed 0 bases at V and 2 bases at J, with 14 bases between. The CDR3 runs to 16 residues. For the CDR3, the DNA is TGCGCCAGCAGCTTGGCTCCGTTCGTAGGGAACTATGGCTACACCTTC. Translating gives CASSLAPFVGNYGYTF.

This clonotype was seen repeatedly, ten times or more. This chain connects TRBV7-2 to TRBJ1-1, with no clear D. Trimming shortened V by 2 bases and J by 3 bases, and 10 bases separated the two germline ends. The germline V gene has CDR1 SGHTA and CDR2 FQGNSA. The CDR3 is 14 amino acids. This CDR3 reads CASSLRTLYTEAFF. CDR3 sequence (DNA): TGTGCCAGCAGCTTACGGACCCTCTACACTGAAGCTTTCTTT.

The V call is TRBV4-2, the J call TRBJ1-6; D is unclear. The V and J ends lost 0 bases and 9 bases respectively, with 15 bases between them. This CDR3 has 16 amino acids. CDR1 is LGHNA, CDR2 YNFKEQ, per germline. The CDR3 spells CASSQDQQLGRSPLHF. DNA of the CDR3: TGTGCCAGCAGCCAAGATCAGCAGCTAGGTCGTTCACCCCTCCACTTT.

CDR3 sequence: CASSVGVLHYNEQFF. Here the CDR3 DNA reads TGTGCCAGCAGCGTAGGGGTGTTGCACTACAATGAGCAGTTCTTC. The V gene is TRBV12-3 or TRBV12-4, the J gene TRBJ2-1; maybe TRBD1 (5 bases). Trimming shortened V by 6 bases and J by 3 bases, and 15 bases separated the two germline ends. This CDR3 region has 15 residues.

This clonotype was detected a few times. The chain combines TRBV7-9 with TRBJ2-5, with 7 bases aligning to TRBD1. Trimming cost V 1 base and J 5 bases; bases outside gene matches: 1. The CDR3 runs 13 residues. Germline-derived CDR1 and CDR2 are SEHNR and FQNEAQ (reference sequence). In nucleotides, the CDR3 is TGTGCCAGCAGCTTAGAACAGGGGGAGACCCAGTACTTC. Translation: CASSLEQGETQYF.

The chain combines TRBV6-2 or TRBV6-3 with TRBJ2-5; 7 bases line up with TRBD1. The V segment lost 5 bases and the J segment 3 bases; nucleotides outside the gene matches: 6. Germline-derived CDR1 and CDR2 are MNHEY and SVGEGT. CDR3 length: 14 amino acids. This CDR3 reads CASSPGTVEETQYF. The CDR3 nucleotides are TGTGCCAGCAGTCCCGGGACAGTTGAAGAGACCCAGTACTTC.

Many counts were recorded for this clonotype. This sequence joins TRBV5-6 and TRBJ2-1, with D tentatively TRBD1 (6 bases). Germline CDR1 is SGHDT and CDR2 is YYEEEE. The CDR3 runs to 13 residues. V lost 3 bases and J lost 3, with 7 bases in between. In DNA form, the CDR3 reads TGTGCCAGCAGCTGGGACAACTACAATGAGCAGTTCTTC. Translation gives CASSWDNYNEQFF.

The V gene is TRBV25-1, the J gene TRBJ2-2; D may be TRBD2 (6 bases). Trimming took 4 bases from V and 8 from J, leaving 17 bases between them. The CDR3 is 15 amino acids. Germline-derived CDR1 and CDR2 are MGHDK and SYGVNS. The CDR3: CASSAVAVIRGELFF. CDR3 bases: TGTGCCAGCAGTGCGGTAGCGGTCATACGAGGGGAGCTGTTTTTT.

This clonotype was seen repeatedly, ten times or more. This chain uses TRBV27 with TRBJ1-2, with D perhaps matching TRBD1 (5 bases). Germline-derived CDR1 and CDR2 are MNHEY and SMNVEV (reference sequence). The CDR3 loop spans 14 amino acids. V lost 4 bases and J lost 4, with 13 bases in between. The CDR3 DNA reads TGTGCCAGCAGTTCAGGGAGGGGACTCTATGGCTACACCTTC. It codes for CASSSGRGLYGYTF.

In its sample, this clonotype was seen many times. The chain has TRBV28 and TRBJ2-5, with D tentatively TRBD1 or TRBD2 (5 bases each). Per the germline V gene, CDR1 is MDHEN and CDR2 is SYDVKM. The CDR3 sequence is 14 residues long. V lost 1 base and J lost 7, with 13 bases in between. The DNA of the CDR3 is TGTGCCAGCAGTTTATTCGGGGCCAGCTGGACCCAGTACTTC. This translates into CASSLFGASWTQYF.

The chain uses TRBV7-8 and TRBJ1-1, with D possibly matching TRBD1 (5 bases). Germline lookup yields CDR1 SGHVS and CDR2 FQNEAQ. V gave up 5 bases and J gave up 0 bases, with 13 bases separating them. The length of the CDR3 is 15 residues. The CDR3 sequence is CASSRGANMNTEAFF. The CDR3 DNA is TGTGCCAGCAGCCGAGGGGCTAACATGAACACTGAAGCTTTCTTT.

The sample holds many counts of this clonotype. Mismatch with germline at one junction end may stem from a read error. The chain uses TRBV7-7 and TRBJ2-5; D is perhaps TRBD1 (6 bases). CDR1 SSHAT and CDR2 FNYEAQ come from the germline V gene (reference sequence). CDR3 length: 16 amino acids. As DNA, the CDR3 is TGTGCTAGCAGCTTAGGCAGGACAGTTAAACAAGAGACCCAGTACTTC. Protein product: CASSLGRTVKQETQYF.

This clonotype came up many times. The chain links TRBV4-1 to TRBJ1-6, with D maybe TRBD1 (5 bases). The length of the CDR3 is 18 residues. The germline gives CDR1 MGHRA, CDR2 YSYEKL. V lost 0 bases and J lost 4, with 16 bases in between. CDR3 in amino acids: CASSQEGWQGRYNSPLHF. The CDR3 DNA is TGCGCCAGCAGCCAAGAGGGGTGGCAGGGCAGATATAATTCACCCCTCCACTTT.

The CDR3 sequence: CASSRLGHRIETQYF. As DNA, the CDR3 is TGTGCCAGCAGCCGATTGGGACACCGGATAGAGACCCAGTACTTC. This chain connects TRBV28 to TRBJ2-5; the D gene is possibly TRBD1 (6 bases). Between the trimmed V and J ends, which lost 6 bases and 4 bases, there was a span of 18 bases. CDR3 length equals 15 residues. Germline lookup yields CDR1 MDHEN and CDR2 SYDVKM. Full variable domain (rest looked up from reference TRBV28 and TRBJ2-5): DVKVTQSSRYLVKRTGEKVFLECVQDMDHENMFWYRQDPGLGLRLIYFSYDVKMKEKGDIPEGYSVSREKKERFSLILESASTNQTSMYLCASSRLGHRIETQYFGPGTRLLVL.